These T cell receptor beta chains were read from a single sample in a study of post-analysis software for immune sequencing data. TCRdb re-derived calls from the PCR reads in MiXCR, one entry per CDR3 protein. Of 380,000 or so distinct CDR3 sequences in the sample, 30% to 45% are singletons; the top ten hold around an eighth. Sequenced sample: blood. The source of these receptors is a girl aged 10 to 17 with multiple sclerosis. Both conserved end residues are part of each CDR3. D genes are given only for firm matches. Clone size, where shown, is once, few, many, or a class for clones that have expanded.

>TRBD2|TRBJ2-7|TRBV20-1|-
CSASGSGGITYEQYF
TGCAGTGCTAGTGGTAGCGGGGGGATCACCTACGAGCAGTACTTC
>-|TRBJ2-7|TRBV9|-
CASSPRPGPYEQYF
TGTGCCAGCAGCCCTAGGCCAGGGCCCTACGAGCAGTACTTC
>-|TRBJ2-7|TRBV6-1|-
CASKEQAAVLYEQYF
TGTGCCAGCAAAGAACAGGCCGCTGTTCTCTACGAGCAGTACTTC
>TRBD2|TRBJ2-5|TRBV20-1|-
CSARRTSGGAMETQYF
TGCAGTGCCCGACGGACTAGCGGGGGGGCAATGGAGACCCAGTACTTC
>-|TRBJ1-2|TRBV9|few
CASSVDALNYGYTF
TGTGCCAGCAGCGTAGACGCCCTTAACTATGGCTACACCTTC
>-|TRBJ2-2|TRBV7-3|-
CASSPPRGRGNTGELFF
TGTGCCAGCAGCCCCCCAAGGGGGCGGGGGAACACCGGGGAGCTGTTTTTT
>-|TRBJ2-1|TRBV6-4|-
CASSPQMGYNEQFF
TGTGCCAGCAGTCCCCAGATGGGGTACAATGAGCAGTTCTTC
>TRBD2|TRBJ2-1|TRBV9|few
CASSAWTSGGAIEQFF
TGTGCCAGCAGCGCTTGGACTAGCGGGGGGGCAATTGAGCAGTTCTTC
>-|TRBJ1-2|TRBV5-1|-
CASSSVGQGYGYTF
TGCGCCAGCAGCTCGGTAGGGCAGGGCTATGGCTACACCTTC
>-|TRBJ2-1|TRBV5-6|few
CASRLKGGREEQFF
TGTGCCAGCAGGTTGAAAGGGGGCCGGGAGGAGCAGTTCTTC
>-|TRBJ2-3|TRBV15|few
CTTSRGLDSSTDTQYF
TGTACCACCAGCAGAGGATTGGACAGTAGCACAGATACGCAGTATTTT
>-|TRBJ1-2|TRBV5-1|-
CASSSPGQIYGYTF
TGCGCCAGCAGCTCCCCGGGACAAATCTATGGCTACACCTTC
>TRBD2|TRBJ2-7|TRBV4-1|few
CASSQKRGSSYEQYF
TGCGCCAGCAGCCAAAAGCGGGGGTCGTCCTACGAGCAGTACTTC
>-|TRBJ1-1|TRBV9|-
CASSTQGLNTEAFF
TGTGCCAGCAGCACTCAGGGTTTGAACACTGAAGCTTTCTTT
>-|TRBJ1-4|TRBV5-1|-
CASSLGTAGITNEKLFF
TGCGCCAGCAGCTTGGGGACAGCCGGAATTACTAATGAAAAACTGTTTTTT
>-|TRBJ1-6|TRBV9|-
CASSAQGTYSPLHF
TGTGCCAGCAGTGCCCAGGGGACGTATTCACCCCTCCACTTT
>-|TRBJ1-5|TRBV27|-
CASSLSATGRNQPQHF
TGTGCCAGCAGTTTATCGGCTACAGGGCGCAATCAGCCCCAGCATTTT
>-|TRBJ2-7|TRBV4-1|-
CASSLIQDSSGSYEQYF
TGCGCCAGCAGCCTTATTCAGGACAGCTCCGGATCCTACGAGCAGTACTTC
>-|TRBJ2-2|TRBV5-1|few
CASSYDTGELFF
TGCGCCAGCAGCTATGACACCGGGGAGCTGTTTTTT